This passage covers 21 T cell receptor beta chains from one sample sequenced in a study of blood T cells in healthy people across ages. Sample-barcoded 5' priming and a J-beta primer mix drove a second PCR of about 6 to 12 cycles. Using its own MiXCR run on the 5' RACE reads, TCRdb lists one record per CDR3 protein. The table shows 1.5 million to 2 million distinct CDR3 sequences, with 28% occurring only once. Input material: blood. The source is a woman aged 30 to 39 in good health.

The rearrangement uses TRBV25-1 and TRBJ2-1; D is perhaps TRBD2 (5 bases). With 5 bases removed from V and 7 bases from J, the gap between germline ends came to 15 bases. This CDR3 comprises 14 residues. Germline CDR1 and CDR2: MGHDK and SYGVNS. CDR3 in amino acids: CASSRSGERNEQFF. CDR3 nucleotide sequence: TGTGCCAGCAGTCGCTCCGGGGAACGGAATGAGCAGTTCTTC.

CDR3 in amino acids: CASTGQGAFGYTF. The CDR3 region has the DNA TGTGCCAGCACGGGACAGGGGGCATTTGGCTACACCTTC. V is TRBV2 and J is TRBJ1-2, with 12 bases lining up with TRBD1. Germline loops: CDR1 SNHLY, CDR2 FYNNEI. The CDR3 covers 13 residues. V lost 7 bases and J lost 7; bases outside the gene matches: 4.

V is TRBV7-3 and J is TRBJ2-1; 7 bases fit TRBD1. V shed 3 bases and J 8 bases; nucleotides not matched to a gene: 7. The CDR3 is 14 amino acids. CDR1 SGHTA and CDR2 FQGTGA come from the germline V gene. CDR3 residues: CASSFKGARYEQFF. CDR3 nucleotide sequence: TGTGCCAGCAGCTTCAAGGGGGCGAGGTATGAGCAGTTCTTC.

The chain couples TRBV6-2 or TRBV6-3 to TRBJ2-4, with a tentative D call TRBD2 (6 bases). The CDR3 is 13 residues long. The germline V and J ends were trimmed by 7 bases and 4 bases, with 11 bases remaining between them. CDR1 is MNHEY, CDR2 SVGEGT, per germline. CDR3 region: CASNDGGKNIQYF. The DNA of the CDR3 is TGTGCCAGCAACGATGGAGGGAAAAACATTCAGTACTTC.

This clonotype was picked up a small number of times. The rearrangement uses TRBV27 and TRBJ2-7; 10 nucleotides match TRBD1. Germline V gene lookup returns CDR1 MNHEY and CDR2 SMNVEV (reference sequence). V shed 2 bases, J shed 3 bases, and the junction held 7 bases outside the gene matches. This CDR3 is 16 amino acids long. For the CDR3, the DNA is TGTGCCAGCAGTTTAACCCTAAGGGACAGGGGCTACGAGCAGTACTTC. Translating gives CASSLTLRDRGYEQYF.

A word on this clonotype: A much larger clone is a single base away; this may be a read error. The V call is TRBV20-1, the J call TRBJ2-5, with 7 bases aligning to TRBD1. This CDR3 comprises 12 residues. Germline lookup yields CDR1 DFQATT and CDR2 SNEGSKA (reference sequence). V shed 3 bases and J 11 bases; nucleotides not matched to a gene: 9. CDR3 region: CSASTQGVEQYF. Here the CDR3 DNA reads TGCAGTGCTAGTACTCAGGGGGTTGAGCAGTACTTC.

The chain combines TRBV15 with TRBJ2-1, with TRBD1 identical over 9 bases. This CDR3 is 16 amino acids long. Germline CDR1 reads LNHNV; CDR2 reads YYDKDF (reference sequence). V lost 5 bases, J lost 4 bases, and 9 bases stayed unmatched. The chain's CDR3 is CATSDRWDRVYNEQFF. The CDR3 DNA sequence: TGTGCCACCAGCGACCGTTGGGACAGGGTTTACAATGAGCAGTTCTTC.

V and J are TRBV6-6 and TRBJ1-5; 8 bases match TRBD1. The CDR3 sequence is 16 residues long. Germline CDR1 is MNHNY and CDR2 is SVGAGI (reference sequence). The junction had 8 bases not matched to a gene; V was cut back by 5 bases and J by 2 bases. CDR3 sequence: CASSRGQGGGNQPQHF. CDR3 in DNA: TGTGCCAGCAGTCGTGGACAGGGTGGGGGCAATCAGCCCCAGCATTTT.

The chain has TRBV7-2 and TRBJ2-1, with 9 bases matching TRBD2. The CDR3 totals 16 residues. The germline V gene encodes CDR1 SGHTA and CDR2 FQGNSA. The junction had 7 bases not matched to a gene; V was cut back by 0 bases and J by 7 bases. This chain's CDR3 is CASSLAQASGINEQFF. CDR3 sequence (DNA): TGTGCCAGCAGCTTAGCCCAGGCTAGCGGGATTAATGAGCAGTTCTTC.

This clonotype was counted only a few times. The rearrangement joins TRBV20-1 to TRBJ2-5; 9 positions agree with TRBD2. The germline CDR1 and CDR2 sequences are DFQATT and SNEGSKA (reference sequence). This CDR3 has 17 amino acids. J lost 1 base, V lost 1 base, and 10 bases had no gene match. CDR3 sequence (DNA): TGCAGTGCTAGAGCTTTTTTTAGCGGGAGTGGCCAAGAGACCCAGTACTTC. It is translated as CSARAFFSGSGQETQYF.

The chain combines TRBV28 with TRBJ1-2; D is possibly TRBD1 (5 bases). V was cut by 7 bases and J by 4 bases, with 16 bases left in between. The CDR3 runs to 14 residues. Germline-derived CDR1 and CDR2 are MDHEN and SYDVKM. The CDR3 nucleotides read TGTGCCAGCACCTGCGGTCAGGGTATCTATGGCTACACCTTC. Translating it yields CASTCGQGIYGYTF.

J is TRBJ2-7 and V is TRBV19, with D possibly being TRBD1 or TRBD2 (5 bases each). Trimming left V 9 bases short and J 0 bases short, with 21 bases between. This CDR3 is built from 16 residues. Germline loops: CDR1 LNHDA, CDR2 SQIVND (reference sequence). The CDR3 loop reads CARTMRGVSGSYEQYF. CDR3 coding DNA: TGTGCCAGGACAATGAGAGGGGTTTCAGGCTCCTACGAGCAGTACTTC. The complete variable domain, with remaining parts taken from reference TRBV19 and TRBJ2-7, reads DGGITQSPKYLFRKEGQNVTLSCEQNLNHDAMYWYRQDPGQGLRLIYYSQIVNDFQKGDIAEGYSVSREKKESFPLTVTSAQKNPTAFYLCARTMRGVSGSYEQYFGPGTRLTVT.

The genes are TRBV20-1 and TRBJ2-1, with D maybe TRBD1 (6 bases). Germline CDR1 reads DFQATT; CDR2 reads SNEGSKA (reference sequence). V lost 0 bases to trimming and J lost 4 bases, with 16 bases between them. The CDR3 is made up of 16 amino acids. The CDR3, as DNA: TGCAGTGCTAGAGATCGGGTGGGGGCACATTACAATGAGCAGTTCTTC. Translating it yields CSARDRVGAHYNEQFF.

This chain connects TRBV12-3 or TRBV12-4 to TRBJ2-1, with 7 bases that match TRBD1. The CDR3 covers 13 residues. After removal of 6 bases from V and 6 bases from J, the junction contained 5 bases not matched to a gene. CDR3 bases: TGTGCCAGCAGACCTGACAGGGTCAATGAGCAGTTCTTC. Its protein product is CASRPDRVNEQFF.

This clonotype was counted between two and nine times. J is TRBJ2-7 and V is TRBV27; 9 bases agree with TRBD1. CDR3 length equals 15 residues. CDR1 and CDR2 (germline): MNHEY, SMNVEV (reference sequence). V gave up 2 bases and J gave up 3 bases; unmatched junction bases: 5. CDR3 in amino acids: CASSLSRDRDYEQYF. The CDR3 nucleotides read TGTGCCAGCAGTTTAAGTCGGGACAGGGACTACGAGCAGTACTTC.

Many counts were recorded for this clonotype. The rearrangement joins TRBV9 to TRBJ2-1; D is possibly TRBD2 (5 bases). V was trimmed by 5 bases and J by 0 bases, leaving 9 bases between them. CDR1 is SGDLS, CDR2 YYNGEE, per germline. The CDR3 contains 14 residues. CDR3 sequence: CASRKDFSYNEQFF. In DNA form, the CDR3 reads TGTGCCAGCAGGAAGGACTTCTCCTACAATGAGCAGTTCTTC. Variable domain in full (rest from reference TRBV9 and TRBJ2-1): DSGVTQTPKHLITATGQRVTLRCSPRSGDLSVYWYQQSLDQGLQFLIQYYNGEERAKGNILERFSAQQFPDLHSELNLSSLELGDSALYFCASRKDFSYNEQFFGPGTRLTVL.

The sample holds many counts of this clonotype. This chain connects TRBV3-1 to TRBJ2-7; D is ambiguous. This CDR3 is built from 15 residues. Trimming cost V 1 base and J 2 bases, with 12 bases left between them. Germline assignment: CDR1 LGHDT and CDR2 YNNKEL (reference sequence). CDR3 in DNA: TGTGCCAGCAGCCAAGGGACCGCCCAAACCTACGAGCAGTACTTC. Protein sequence: CASSQGTAQTYEQYF.

This clonotype was seen ten or more times. The chain carries TRBV24-1 and TRBJ2-5; perhaps TRBD2 as D (6 bases). The V end was cut by 3 bases, the J end by 5 bases, with 12 bases between. The CDR3 totals 14 residues. The germline V gene encodes CDR1 KGHDR and CDR2 SFDVKD. The DNA for the CDR3 is TGTGCCACCAGTGATCGCGGGGACGACGAGACCCAGTACTTC. It codes for CATSDRGDDETQYF.

V usage is TRBV10-2 and J usage is TRBJ2-7; D is possibly TRBD2 (5 bases). The J call may be mistaken, given a closer DNA end match to TRBJ2-1. Germline CDR1 and CDR2: WSHSY and SAAADI. The CDR3 is made up of 14 amino acids. The CDR3 DNA reads as TGCGCCAGTCCCCCGGGTTCGGGGAATAATAAGCAGTTCTTC. It yields the protein CASPPGSGNNKQFF.

Notes on this clonotype: Here the CDR3 omits its conserved ending phenylalanine or tryptophan, so a read error is the likely source. The rearrangement joins TRBV28 to TRBJ2-5, with 8 positions matching TRBD1. The CDR3 has 14 residues. With V trimmed by 6 bases and J by 5 bases, 8 bases remained unmatched. The V gene's germline CDR1 is MDHEN and CDR2 SYDVKM. The CDR3 spells CASSPRTGRETQYV. The CDR3 nucleotides read TGTGCCAGCAGCCCGAGGACAGGGAGGGAGACCCAGTACGTC.

This clonotype has just one count. The chain employs TRBV11-2 and TRBJ2-1; TRBD2 matches 10 bases. The CDR3 totals 16 residues. Germline CDR1 reads SGHAT; CDR2 reads FQNNGV. Germline trimming cut 2 bases from V and 4 bases from J; bases unmatched to any gene: 5. CDR3 sequence reads: CASSLLAGALYNEQFF. As DNA, the CDR3 is TGTGCCAGCAGCTTACTAGCGGGGGCCCTGTACAATGAGCAGTTCTTC. The full variable domain, rest sourced from reference TRBV11-2 and TRBJ2-1, is EAGVAQSPRYKIIEKRQSVAFWCNPISGHATLYWYQQILGQGPKLLIQFQNNGVVDDSQLPKDRFSAERLKGVDSTLKIQPAKLEDSAVYLCASSLLAGALYNEQFFGPGTRLTVL.